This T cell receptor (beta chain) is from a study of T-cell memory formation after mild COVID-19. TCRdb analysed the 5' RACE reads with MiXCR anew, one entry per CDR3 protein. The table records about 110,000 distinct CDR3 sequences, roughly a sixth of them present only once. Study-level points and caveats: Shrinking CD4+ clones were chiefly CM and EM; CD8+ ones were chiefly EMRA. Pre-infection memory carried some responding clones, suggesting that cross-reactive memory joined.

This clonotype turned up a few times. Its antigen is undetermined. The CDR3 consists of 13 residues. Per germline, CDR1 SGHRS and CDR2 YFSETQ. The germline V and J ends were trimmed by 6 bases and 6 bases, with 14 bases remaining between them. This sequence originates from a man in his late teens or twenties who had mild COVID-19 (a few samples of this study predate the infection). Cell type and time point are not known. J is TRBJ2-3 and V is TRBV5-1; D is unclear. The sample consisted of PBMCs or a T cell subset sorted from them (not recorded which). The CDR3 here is CASTRTSPDTQYF. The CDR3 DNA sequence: TGCGCCAGCACGCGCACCTCCCCGGATACGCAGTATTTT.